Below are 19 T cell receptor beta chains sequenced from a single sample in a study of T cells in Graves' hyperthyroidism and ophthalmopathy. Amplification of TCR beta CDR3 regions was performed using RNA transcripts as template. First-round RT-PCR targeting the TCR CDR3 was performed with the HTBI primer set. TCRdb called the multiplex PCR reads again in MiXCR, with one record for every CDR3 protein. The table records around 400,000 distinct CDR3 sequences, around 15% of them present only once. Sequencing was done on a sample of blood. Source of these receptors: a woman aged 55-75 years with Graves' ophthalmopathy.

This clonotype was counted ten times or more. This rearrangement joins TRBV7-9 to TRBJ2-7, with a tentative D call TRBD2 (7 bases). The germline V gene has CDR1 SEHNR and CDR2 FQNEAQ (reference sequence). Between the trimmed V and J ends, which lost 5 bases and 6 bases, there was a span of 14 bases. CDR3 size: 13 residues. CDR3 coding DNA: TGTGCCAGCAGCCGTGGGGGGGGCGGCGAGCAGTACTTC. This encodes CASSRGGGGEQYF.

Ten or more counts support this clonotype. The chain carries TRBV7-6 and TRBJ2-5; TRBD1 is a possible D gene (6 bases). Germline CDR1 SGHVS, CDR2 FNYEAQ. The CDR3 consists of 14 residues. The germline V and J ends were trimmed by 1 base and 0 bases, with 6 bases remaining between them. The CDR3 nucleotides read TGTGCCAGCAGCTTAGGGACAGACCAAGAGACCCAGTACTTC. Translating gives CASSLGTDQETQYF.

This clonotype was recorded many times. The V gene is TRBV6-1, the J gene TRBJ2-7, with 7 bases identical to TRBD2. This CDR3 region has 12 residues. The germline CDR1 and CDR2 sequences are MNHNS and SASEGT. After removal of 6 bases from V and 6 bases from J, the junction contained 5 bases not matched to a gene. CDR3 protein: CASRDWGGEQYF. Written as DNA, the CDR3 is TGTGCCAGCAGGGATTGGGGGGGCGAGCAGTACTTC.

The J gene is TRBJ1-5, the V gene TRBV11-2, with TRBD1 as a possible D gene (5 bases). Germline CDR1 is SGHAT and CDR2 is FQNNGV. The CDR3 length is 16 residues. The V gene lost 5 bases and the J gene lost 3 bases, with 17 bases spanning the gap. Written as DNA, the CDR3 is TGTGCCAGCAGCCCCGGTCTCGGGGGGGTCAATCAGCCCCAGCATTTT. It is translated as CASSPGLGGVNQPQHF.

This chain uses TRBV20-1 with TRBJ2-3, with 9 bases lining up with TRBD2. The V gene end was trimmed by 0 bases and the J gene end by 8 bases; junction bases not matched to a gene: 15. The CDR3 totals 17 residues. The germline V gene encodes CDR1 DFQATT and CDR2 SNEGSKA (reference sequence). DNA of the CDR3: TGCAGTGCTAGAGATTGGGGGCGGGATAGCGGGAGAGGTACGCAGTATTTT. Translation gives CSARDWGRDSGRGTQYF.

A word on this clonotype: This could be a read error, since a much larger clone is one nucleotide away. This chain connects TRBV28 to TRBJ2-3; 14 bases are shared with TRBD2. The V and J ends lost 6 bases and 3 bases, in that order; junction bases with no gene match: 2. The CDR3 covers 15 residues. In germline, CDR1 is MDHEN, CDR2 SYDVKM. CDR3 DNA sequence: TGTGCCAGCAGACGGACTAGCGGGAGGACAGATACGCAGTATTTT. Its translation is CASRRTSGRTDTQYF.

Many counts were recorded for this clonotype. DNA of the CDR3: TGTGCCAGCAGCTTGCCTAGCGGGAGGGCCGGGAAAGAGACCCAGTACTTC. Its translation is CASSLPSGRAGKETQYF. The chain links TRBV5-6 to TRBJ2-5; TRBD2 agrees at 12 bases. The length of the CDR3 is 17 residues. CDR1 and CDR2 from the germline V gene are SGHDT and YYEEEE. V lost 1 base to trimming and J lost 3 bases; unmatched junction nucleotides: 7.

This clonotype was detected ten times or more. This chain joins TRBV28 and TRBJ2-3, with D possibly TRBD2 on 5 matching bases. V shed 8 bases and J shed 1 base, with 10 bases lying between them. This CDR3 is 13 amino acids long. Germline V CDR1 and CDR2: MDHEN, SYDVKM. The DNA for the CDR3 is TGTGCCAGCGGACTTTGGCGCACAGATACGCAGTATTTT. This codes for CASGLWRTDTQYF.

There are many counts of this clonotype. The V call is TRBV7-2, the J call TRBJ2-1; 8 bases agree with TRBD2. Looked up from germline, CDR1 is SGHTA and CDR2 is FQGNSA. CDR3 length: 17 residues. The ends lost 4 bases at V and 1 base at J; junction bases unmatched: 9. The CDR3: CASSSRYGRGSYNEQFF. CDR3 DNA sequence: TGTGCCAGCAGCTCCAGGTACGGGAGGGGGTCCTACAATGAGCAGTTCTTC.

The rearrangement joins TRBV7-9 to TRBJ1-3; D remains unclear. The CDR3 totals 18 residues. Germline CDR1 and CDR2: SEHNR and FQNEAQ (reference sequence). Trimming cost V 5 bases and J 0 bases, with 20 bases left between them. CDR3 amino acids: CASSPPGPRKTSGNTIYF. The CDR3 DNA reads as TGTGCCAGCAGCCCTCCGGGTCCTCGGAAAACCTCTGGAAACACCATATATTTT.

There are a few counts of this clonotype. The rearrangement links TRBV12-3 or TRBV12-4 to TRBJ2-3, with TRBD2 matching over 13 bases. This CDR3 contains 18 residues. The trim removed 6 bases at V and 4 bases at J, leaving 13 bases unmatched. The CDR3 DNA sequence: TGTGCCAGCAGCCTCGGGTACGGACTAGCGGGAGAGGCAGATACGCAGTATTTT. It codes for CASSLGYGLAGEADTQYF.

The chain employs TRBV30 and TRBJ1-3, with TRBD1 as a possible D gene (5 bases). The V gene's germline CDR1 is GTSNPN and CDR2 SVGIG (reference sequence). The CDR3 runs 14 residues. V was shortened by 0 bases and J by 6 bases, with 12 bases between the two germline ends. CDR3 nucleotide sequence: TGTGCCTGGAGTGTACGCGGGGGGATAAACACCATATATTTT. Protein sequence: CAWSVRGGINTIYF. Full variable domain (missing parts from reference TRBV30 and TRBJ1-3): SQTIHQWPATLVQPVGSPLSLECTVEGTSNPNLYWYRQAAGRGLQLLFYSVGIGQISSEVPQNLSASRPQDRQFILSSKKLLLSDSGFYLCAWSVRGGINTIYFGEGSWLTVV.

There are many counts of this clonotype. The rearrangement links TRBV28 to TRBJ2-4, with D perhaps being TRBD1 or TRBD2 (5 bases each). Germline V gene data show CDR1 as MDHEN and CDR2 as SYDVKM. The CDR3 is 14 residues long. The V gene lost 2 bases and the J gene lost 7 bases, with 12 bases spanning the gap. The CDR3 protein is CASSLRDGFNIQYF. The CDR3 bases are TGTGCCAGCAGTTTAAGGGACGGATTTAACATTCAGTACTTC.

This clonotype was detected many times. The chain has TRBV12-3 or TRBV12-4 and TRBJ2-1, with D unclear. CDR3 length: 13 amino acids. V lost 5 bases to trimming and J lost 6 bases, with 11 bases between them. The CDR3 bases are TGTGCCAGCAGTCTAGTGGACGGCAATGAGCAGTTCTTC. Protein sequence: CASSLVDGNEQFF.

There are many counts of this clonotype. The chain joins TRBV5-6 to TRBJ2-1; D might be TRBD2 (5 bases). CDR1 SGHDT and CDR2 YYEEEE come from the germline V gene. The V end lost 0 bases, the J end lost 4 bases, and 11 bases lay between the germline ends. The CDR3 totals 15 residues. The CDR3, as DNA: TGTGCCAGCAGCTTGGGGGCGGGCGGGTACAATGAGCAGTTCTTC. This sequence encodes CASSLGAGGYNEQFF.

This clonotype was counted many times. CDR3 nucleotide sequence: TGTGCCAGCTCCCCCCCGTCCCCGAGCGCCTACAATGAGCAGTTCTTC. This translates into CASSPPSPSAYNEQFF. The J gene is TRBJ2-1, the V gene TRBV18; no clear D gene. Germline values: CDR1 KGHSH, CDR2 LQKENI. The CDR3 has 16 residues. Trimming stripped 6 bases from V and 2 bases from J, with 17 bases between.

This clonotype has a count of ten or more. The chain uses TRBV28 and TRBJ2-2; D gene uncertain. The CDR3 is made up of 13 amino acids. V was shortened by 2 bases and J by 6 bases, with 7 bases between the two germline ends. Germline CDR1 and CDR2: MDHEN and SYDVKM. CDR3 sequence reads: CASSLTLSGELFF. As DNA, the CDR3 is TGTGCCAGCAGTTTAACTCTATCCGGGGAGCTGTTTTTT.

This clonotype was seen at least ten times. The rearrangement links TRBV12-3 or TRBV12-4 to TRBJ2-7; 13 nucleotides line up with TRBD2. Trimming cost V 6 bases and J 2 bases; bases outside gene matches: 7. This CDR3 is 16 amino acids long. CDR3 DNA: TGTGCCAGCAGCCTCGGACTAGCGGGAGTACCCTACGAGCAGTACTTC. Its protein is CASSLGLAGVPYEQYF.

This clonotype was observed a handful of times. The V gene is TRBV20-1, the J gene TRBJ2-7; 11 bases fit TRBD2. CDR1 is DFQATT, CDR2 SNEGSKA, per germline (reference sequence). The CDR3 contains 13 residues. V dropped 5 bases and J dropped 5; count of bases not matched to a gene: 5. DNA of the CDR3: TGCAGTGCTCTAGCGGGAGGTTACCACGAGCAGTACTTC. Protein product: CSALAGGYHEQYF.